A single sample is the source of the 9 T cell receptor beta chains below, sequenced in a study of T cell responses to AZD1222 COVID-19 vaccine. Measured with immunoSEQ multiplex PCR; TCRdb has only the in-frame clones, and not every one. The sample includes about 120,000 clones, roughly 87% of them seen just once. Source: peripheral blood, taken on day 0 of AZD1222 vaccination. The receptor source for this set is an adult in good health.

The gene calls are TRBV27 and TRBJ1-2; D unresolved. Trimming took off 2 bases at V and 8 bases at J, with 12 bases between the two ends. The germline V gene encodes CDR1 MNHEY and CDR2 SMNVEV (reference sequence). This CDR3 region has 13 residues. CDR3 residues: CASSLILGEGYTF. CDR3 bases: TGTGCCAGCAGTTTAATTTTGGGAGAGGGCTACACCTTC.

The chain has TRBV5-6 and TRBJ1-2, with 8 positions matching TRBD1. The germline V gene encodes CDR1 SGHDT and CDR2 YYEEEE. The CDR3 has 14 residues. The trim removed 7 bases at V and 2 bases at J, leaving 7 bases unmatched. Written as DNA, the CDR3 is TGTGCCAGCGCCCGGGACAGGACAAACTATGGCTACACCTTC. Encoded protein: CASARDRTNYGYTF.

The V gene is TRBV27, the J gene TRBJ2-7, with TRBD2 identical over 13 bases. This CDR3 comprises 15 residues. The trim removed 5 bases at V and 2 bases at J, leaving 3 bases unmatched. Germline V lookup: CDR1 MNHEY, CDR2 SMNVEV (reference sequence). As DNA, the CDR3 is TGTGCCAGCAGTCACGGGACTAGCGGGGCCTACGAGCAGTACTTC. It codes for CASSHGTSGAYEQYF.

The rearrangement uses TRBV24-1 and TRBJ2-5, with 8 bases matching TRBD2. With V trimmed by 2 bases and J by 4 bases, 11 bases remained unmatched. Germline V gene lookup returns CDR1 KGHDR and CDR2 SFDVKD. CDR3 length equals 17 residues. The CDR3 DNA follows: TGTGCCACCAGTGATTCCCCAACGGGACTAGGGGGAGAGACCCAGTACTTC. Residues: CATSDSPTGLGGETQYF.

This clone appeared a single time. The CDR3 here is CASSLTRHTPNEKLFF. The CDR3 DNA is TGTGCCAGCTCACTTACGCGACATACGCCTAATGAAAAACTGTTTTTT. The V gene is TRBV18, the J gene TRBJ1-4, with D unresolved. With 4 bases removed from V and 3 bases from J, the gap between germline ends came to 15 bases. CDR1 KGHSH and CDR2 LQKENI come from the germline V gene. There are 16 residues in the CDR3. The entire variable domain, with the rest obtained from reference TRBV18 and TRBJ1-4, is as follows: NAGVMQNPRHLVRRRGQEARLRCSPMKGHSHVYWYRQLPEEGLKFMVYLQKENIIDESGMPKERFSAEFPKEGPSILRIQQVVRGDSAAYFCASSLTRHTPNEKLFFGSGTQLSVL.

The V call is TRBV13, the J call TRBJ2-5; D not certain. Germline CDR1 and CDR2: PRHDT and FYEKMQ (reference sequence). Trimming took off 5 bases at V and 5 bases at J, with 9 bases between the two ends. CDR3 size: 12 residues. The CDR3 region has the DNA TGTGCCAGCAGCCTTGAGAGGGAGACCCAGTACTTC. Its translation is CASSLERETQYF. Together with reference TRBV13 and TRBJ2-5, the CDR3 gives the full variable domain: AAGVIQSPRHLIKEKRETATLKCYPIPRHDTVYWYQQGPGQDPQFLISFYEKMQSDKGSIPDRFSAQQFSDYHSELNMSSLELGDSALYFCASSLERETQYFGPGTRLLVL.

The chain links TRBV6-5 to TRBJ1-2, with D possibly TRBD1 on 6 matching bases. Germline lookup yields CDR1 MNHEY and CDR2 SVGAGI. This CDR3 comprises 14 residues. V lost 9 bases and J lost 8, with 22 bases in between. The CDR3 sequence is CASTPGDRSSGYTF. CDR3 coding DNA: TGTGCCAGTACCCCAGGTGACAGGAGTTCCGGCTACACCTTC.

The DNA for the CDR3 is TGTGCCAGCAGTGAAGCCTCGGGACACGGAAACACCATATATTTT. Translated, it gives CASSEASGHGNTIYF. The chain has TRBV6-1 and TRBJ1-3; a weak D match, TRBD1 (6 bases). The V end lost 0 bases, the J end lost 4 bases, and 10 bases lay between the germline ends. Germline V gives CDR1 MNHNS, CDR2 SASEGT. The CDR3 is made up of 15 amino acids.

V is TRBV10-3 and J is TRBJ2-3; D is tentatively TRBD1 or TRBD2 (5 bases each). Germline V gives CDR1 ENHRY, CDR2 SYGVKD. This CDR3 has 15 amino acids. Trimming removed 4 bases at V and 6 bases at J, with 17 bases between. The CDR3 region has the DNA TGTGCCATCAGTGCCCTCAGCGGTGAGGGGGATACGCAGTATTTT. Translated, it gives CAISALSGEGDTQYF.